This T cell receptor beta chain comes out of a study of cytomegalovirus exposure and HLA in healthy donors listed by TCRdb under 2017. Study-level background: An earlier analysis of several hundred of the donors reported approximately 270 Gb of sequence data and more than 90 million unique TCR beta sequences from 150 million to 200 million T cells. Approximately 300 gigabases of sequencing data and 91 million or so unique TCR sequences made up an early release that covered 500 to 650 HLA-typed donors. Of the roughly 400 genotyped donors, approximately 83% fell in the genetic ancestry cluster associated with self-reported Caucasian donors. The study aimed to test whether cataloging public T cell receptors could reveal signatures of past pathogen exposure. Using immunosequencing, the study profiled T cell repertoires from 640 or so subjects and related those repertoires to cytomegalovirus serostatus. A separate validation cohort of roughly 130 different subjects was used in addition to the roughly 670-subject first cohort. High-throughput TCR immunosequencing, statistical association of individual TCRs with disease status, and machine learning were combined to predict cytomegalovirus infection status. A later analysis re-analyzed previously published TCR beta repertoires from 500 to 700 donors and added high-resolution HLA genotyping to study TCR occurrence patterns. Rather than drawing on any new phenotypic data, the later analysis identified candidate immune exposures from TCR beta sequences and the way those sequences occurred across donors. In an earlier analysis of 500 to 650 of the donors, high-throughput TCR beta sequencing was used to judge whether each TCR beta V gene segment behaved as functional or pseudogenic. Alongside the repertoire data, information on donor age, sex, ethnicity and CMV serostatus was compiled. Genome-wide SNP genotypes for about 65% of the roughly 670 donors were used in a later genetic analysis, which treated that subset as a discovery cohort. All discovery cohort repertoires had been generated using a single sequencing platform. Both class I and class II loci were covered by HLA typing, at four-digit resolution. The number of typed donors differed by locus: roughly 620-640 for A, B, C, DRB1 and DQB1; approximately 530 for DQA1; some 590 for DPA1; and around 490 for DPB1. A few DR-DQ haplotypes were treated as single units for association and clustering because of strong linkage in the cohort. Among some 410 genotyped donors of the cohort, an average of around 240,000 unique TCR beta nucleotide sequences was sequenced per donor, of which 15% to 20% were non-productive. Broader findings and caveats from the paper: Because counts were too low, roughly 18 rarely observed V segments, including chromosome 9 orphons, were left out of the earlier analysis of 587 of the donors. In both the original and validation cohorts, the classifier was reported to diagnose cytomegalovirus status with high specificity and sensitivity. In a later genetic analysis, a missense DCLRE1C variant was associated with V-gene and J-gene trimming of TCR beta chains, and the association was replicated in an independent cohort. A few of the identified cytomegalovirus-associated TCR beta chains were confirmed in vitro to be specific for cytomegalovirus antigens. Because HLA typing was missing for some donors at each locus, association tests included only the typed subset. Assigning TCR associations to individual alleles was difficult when HLA alleles, especially DR and DQ, strongly co-occurred. Across donors, most TCR sequences were observed very rarely, whereas some public TCRs were present in many individuals. In an earlier analysis of some 640 of the donors, most TCR beta V segments were observed in productive rearrangements about 90% or about 30% of the time, broadly matching IMGT annotations. According to a later genetic analysis, donors in an Asian-associated ancestry cluster had fewer N-insertions in productive TCRs than the roughly 700-donor mean. Several of the top co-occurrence clusters appeared to be linked to parvovirus B19, influenza, CMV and Epstein-Barr virus, according to a later analysis. In a later analysis, the rate of TCR association differed among HLA loci, with DRB1 alleles having the most associated TCRs and HLA-C alleles having the fewest. CMV serostatus was the only immune exposure information available for the cohort. In a later analysis, around 15,000 TCR beta sequences were associated with specific HLA alleles at a false discovery rate of 0.05. The authors suggested that the approach could potentially be extended to other disease states and immunological phenotypes. The sequencing pipeline was judged likely to have produced a cluster of highly shared sequence variants as a technical artifact. A further reported finding was that TCR beta sequences accurately predicted the HLA-A and HLA-B alleles for most subjects in the first cohort. Correlated functional status among segregating V segments might reflect linkage disequilibrium, but an unknown experimental factor could not be ruled out. A later analysis found that most CMV-associated TCR beta chains appeared HLA-restricted, with HLA associations seemingly driven largely by CMV exposure. A later analysis found that HLA-associated TCR beta chains were more clonally expanded and had lower generation probabilities than equally common non-associated chains. In the study, some 160 TCR beta chains were listed as associated with cytomegalovirus. This cohort had only TCR beta chains sequenced, and the lack of alpha or paired-chain data limited which features could be detected. The presence/absence analyses assumed that sequencing depth was roughly uniform across donors, and that assumption may not be true. The 87-base-pair reads could not distinguish some IMGT-functional V segments, including TRBV6-2 and TRBV6-3, so those segments were excluded.

Taken from cysteine to phenylalanine, the CDR3 has 15 residues. Kept here is only the CDR3 DNA, which spans 45 bases and is read in frame from base 1. Germline trimming: 3 bases from V, 7 bases from J; junction bases outside gene matches: 9. As encoded in the germline V gene, CDR1 is SGHRS while CDR2 is YFSETQ. As concerns this clone: It has no known antigen specificity. Per-base quality was not reported, and no clone a single base away is much larger than it.

The cohort comprised approximately 700 healthy bone marrow donors. Cohort members were all nominally healthy when sampled, although unrecorded immune exposures were likely present. The donor tested CMV seronegative and was one of the 352 seronegative cohort members. A peripheral blood sample was provided by each donor, and peripheral blood mononuclear cells were used for TCR beta sequencing. Genomic DNA was extracted from the blood cell samples with the Qiagen DNeasy Blood Extraction Kit. Library prep was done by the immunoSEQ multiplex PCR assay. For the multiplex PCR, a mixture combining 60 forward primers for TCR Vbeta segments and 13 reverse primers for TCR Jbeta segments was used. A multiplex PCR assay on genomic DNA amplified the CDR3 region of rearranged TCR beta genes. The amplified TCR beta libraries were sequenced on the Illumina HiSeq System as 87-base-pair reads. The paper's processing steps were these. A later analysis counted tens of millions of unique TCR beta chains across the 600 to 850 repertoires, and roughly 10 million of these chains were shared by at least two donors. Raw reads were error-corrected and collapsed into unique sequences with a nearest-neighbor algorithm that merged closely related sequences to remove PCR and sequencing errors. Alignment of CDR3 sequences to IMGT reference sequences was used to assign V, D and J gene segments. For a sequence to be retained, a match of at least six nucleotides to both a V gene segment and a J gene segment was required. Rearrangements were classified as productive when the CDR3 lacked stop codons and remained in frame with V and J, and all other rearrangements were classified as non-productive. CDR3 was defined by IMGT convention, running from the second conserved V-encoded cysteine to the conserved J-encoded phenylalanine. The earlier analysis of some 540 of the donors excluded any sequence lacking an unambiguous match to a single V gene segment. In an earlier analysis of 587 of the donors, V segments were called functional above 56.7% productive rearrangements and were called segregating when the between-donor standard deviation exceeded 5%. A statistical classification framework was built for diagnosing cytomegalovirus status from the catalog of TCR beta chain sequences. In a later analysis, V and J genes were assigned by comparing TCR nucleotide sequences against IMGT/GENE-DB human TR gene sequences. The TCRdist pipeline was used in a later analysis to assign CDR3 sequences and most-parsimonious VDJ recombination scenarios. A later analysis defined each TCR beta chain by its CDR3 amino acid sequence plus V-gene family, and excluded reads lacking a unique V-gene family. To address suspected cross-contamination and a sequencing artifact, a later analysis removed approximately 600 highly shared, low-generation-probability nucleotide sequences. In a later analysis, a clonal expansion index for each public chain was calculated from normalized within-repertoire ranks of inferred template counts. A later analysis computed generation probabilities with a VDJ recombination model fitted to out-of-frame rearrangements, and checked the results against IGoR. In a later analysis, TCR-TCR, TCR-HLA and TCR-CMV co-occurrence was scored with hypergeometric tests, and a repertoire-size bias correction was applied to TCR pairs. False discovery rates were estimated in a later analysis by permuting HLA or CMV assignments 20 times. A later analysis grouped co-occurring TCRs with DBSCAN, adding TCRdist sequence similarity when clustering within HLA-allele-positive subsets. Co-occurrence clustering excluded repertoires with fewer than 30,000 or more than 120,000 public chains, plus five with anomalous nucleotide sharing. The source is immuneACCESS, and TCRdb retained only in-frame sequences with V and J called. Part of the clones is not carried over; for the studies checked, unresolved V genes explain less than half of this, and the remainder is unexplained. V and J calls and clone size are copied from that table; D and trimming were computed from the DNA. Recorded for this sample are under 200,000 clones; roughly 80% of them occurred a single time. 3.5% to 4% of the sample goes to the ten largest clones.

The receptor chain draws on TRBV5-1 and TRBJ2-3; 9 of the junction bases match TRBD2. The sequence was obtained from a middle-aged man in good health and CMV-seronegative. Sequencing input: PBMCs. CDR3 sequence: CASSSSGSGGYTQYF. The DNA reads TGCGCCAGCAGCTCCAGTGGTAGCGGGGGTTATACGCAGTATTTT. Beyond the CDR3, the reference TRBV5-1 and TRBJ2-3 genes provide the residues; the full variable domain reads: KAGVTQTPRYLIKTRGQQVTLSCSPISGHRSVSWYQQTPGQGLQFLFEYFSETQRNKGNFPGRFSGRQFSNSRSEMNVSTLELGDSALYLCASSSSGSGGYTQYFGPGTRLTVL.